This TCR beta chain was identified during a study of cytomegalovirus exposure and HLA in healthy donors. Points from the study as a whole: A missense variant in DCLRE1C was later tied to TCR beta V- and J-gene trimming. The number of N-insertions in an Asian-associated ancestry cluster was reportedly below the approximately 680-donor mean in a later analysis. The productive fraction for most TCR beta V segments was about 90% or about 30% in an earlier analysis. The authors later found most CMV-associated TCR beta chains appeared HLA-restricted.

PCR primers comprised 60 Vbeta and 13 Jbeta primers. Some clones are missing from TCRdb's copy, which holds only in-frame ones; the method was immunoSEQ multiplex PCR. The repertoire has approximately 32,000 clones, roughly four fifths of them found once; the top ten carry approximately 8.9%. The CDR3 totals 22 residues. Trimming cost V 0 bases and J 5 bases; bases outside gene matches: 22. The germline gives CDR1 SGHRS, CDR2 YFSETQ. About this clone itself: The antigen is unknown.

The specimen sequenced was PBMCs. This TCR was recovered from a woman between 25 and 40 years old in good health and CMV-seropositive. The chain is built from TRBV5-1 and TRBJ2-1; TRBD2 agrees at 11 bases. The CDR3 DNA follows: TGCGCCAGCAGCTTGGGGGACAGGATGACTTCTTTAGCGGGAGGGGCCCACAATGAGCAGTTCTTC. This encodes CASSLGDRMTSLAGGAHNEQFF.